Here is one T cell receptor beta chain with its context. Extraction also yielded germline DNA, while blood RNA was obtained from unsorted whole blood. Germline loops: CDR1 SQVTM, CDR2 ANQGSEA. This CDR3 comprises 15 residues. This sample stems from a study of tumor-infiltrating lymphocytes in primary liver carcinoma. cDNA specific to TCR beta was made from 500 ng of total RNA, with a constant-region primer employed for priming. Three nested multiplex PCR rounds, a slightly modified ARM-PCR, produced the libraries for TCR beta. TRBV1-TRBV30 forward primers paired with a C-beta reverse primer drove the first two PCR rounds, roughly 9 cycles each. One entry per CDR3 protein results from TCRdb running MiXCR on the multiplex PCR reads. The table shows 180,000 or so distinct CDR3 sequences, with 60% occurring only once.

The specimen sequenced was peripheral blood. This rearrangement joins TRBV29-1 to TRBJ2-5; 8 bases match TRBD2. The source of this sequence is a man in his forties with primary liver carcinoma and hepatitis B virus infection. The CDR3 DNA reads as TGCTGCGCCCGGCGCGGGCCAGCGGGAGAAGAGACCCAGTACTTC. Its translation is CCARRGPAGEETQYF.